Listed below are T cell receptor beta chains from one sample, sequenced in a study of control samples from healthy donors and cancer patients. Assay used: immunoSEQ multiplex PCR; TCRdb lists only in-frame clones, some missing. The sample holds roughly 400,000 clones, around 90% seen once. The sample consisted of PBMCs. The source of these receptors is a man aged 40-49 years with head and neck cancer. The CDR3 runs from the conserved cysteine through the conserved F or W. The order of the fields is D gene, J gene, clone size, V gene, CDR3 protein, CDR3 DNA. A D gene is named only where the DNA matches it firmly. Rows may omit the clone size; those that give it use once, few, many or a size class.

>TRBD2|TRBJ2-1|-|TRBV5-6
CASSLVSGGVGEQFF
TGTGCCAGCAGCTTGGTTAGCGGGGGGGTCGGTGAGCAGTTCTTC
>-|TRBJ2-3|-|TRBV7-2
CASRSISGHYTDTQYF
TGTGCCAGCAGGTCTATAAGCGGACACTACACAGATACGCAGTATTTT
>-|TRBJ2-3|few|TRBV5-1
CASSLVADTQYF
TGCGCCAGCAGCTTGGTAGCAGATACGCAGTATTTT
>-|TRBJ1-3|-|TRBV10-3
CAISEQVASGNTIYF
TGTGCCATCAGTGAGCAGGTAGCCTCTGGAAACACCATATATTTT
>-|TRBJ1-6|-|TRBV18
CASSPGGDSPLHF
TGTGCCAGCTCACCAGGCGGTGATTCACCCCTCCACTTT
>-|TRBJ2-7|-|TRBV5-1
CARETVEGAYEQYF
TGCGCCAGGGAAACCGTGGAGGGCGCCTACGAGCAGTACTTC
>TRBD2|TRBJ2-7|few|TRBV27
CASSFRSSGAYEQYF
TGTGCCAGCAGTTTCCGTTCTAGCGGGGCCTACGAGCAGTACTTC
>-|TRBJ2-7|-|TRBV19
CASSTVRDHASYEQYF
TGTGCCAGTAGTACGGTCCGGGACCACGCTTCCTACGAGCAGTACTTC
>-|TRBJ1-6|-|TRBV7-2
CASSLVGPDNSPLHF
TGTGCCAGCAGCTTAGTCGGGCCGGATAATTCACCCCTCCACTTT
>-|TRBJ2-1|-|TRBV11-2
CASRTNWNEQFF
TGTGCCAGTAGGACAAATTGGAATGAGCAGTTCTTC
>-|TRBJ2-4|-|TRBV11-2
CASSRPSENIQYF
TGTGCCAGCAGCCGACCATCAGAAAACATTCAGTACTTC
>-|TRBJ1-2|-|TRBV2
CASSNNFNYGYTF
TGTGCCAGCAGCAATAATTTTAACTATGGCTACACCTTC
>TRBD1|TRBJ2-6|-|TRBV19
CASSMGTVSGANVLTF
TGTGCCAGTAGTATGGGGACAGTCTCTGGGGCCAACGTCCTGACTTTC
>TRBD2|TRBJ2-7|-|TRBV28
CASSLWLAGGIVYEQYF
TGTGCCAGCAGTTTATGGCTAGCGGGAGGGATCGTCTACGAGCAGTACTTC
>-|TRBJ1-6|-|TRBV6-5
CASNPGSGNSPLHF
TGTGCCAGCAACCCAGGGTCGGGGAATTCACCCCTCCACTTT
>TRBD1|TRBJ1-2|-|TRBV27
CASSYRTGNRGGYTF
TGTGCCAGCAGTTATCGGACAGGGAATCGTGGAGGCTACACCTTC
>-|TRBJ1-1|-|TRBV6-1
CASSDSATRTEAFF
TGTGCCAGCAGTGACAGCGCAACACGGACTGAAGCTTTCTTT
>TRBD2|TRBJ2-7|once|TRBV6-1
CASRSPSGLFYEQYF
TGTGCCAGCAGATCTCCTAGCGGATTATTTTACGAGCAGTACTTC
>-|TRBJ2-6|-|TRBV6-5
CASSYSSSGANVLTF
TGTGCCAGCAGTTACTCCAGCTCTGGGGCCAACGTCCTGACTTTC
>TRBD1|TRBJ1-1|-|TRBV13
CASSLANYRGPEAFF
TGTGCCAGCAGCTTAGCCAATTACAGGGGCCCTGAAGCTTTCTTT
>-|TRBJ1-1|-|TRBV9
CASNVGGGRTEAFF
TGTGCCAGCAACGTAGGTGGGGGGCGCACTGAAGCTTTCTTT
>TRBD1|TRBJ2-1|once|TRBV5-1
CASSYTSYGQVPYNEQFF
TGCGCCAGCAGCTATACCTCTTATGGACAGGTTCCCTACAATGAGCAGTTCTTC
>TRBD1|TRBJ2-7|-|TRBV23-1
CASLSPGQGSYEQYF
TGCGCCAGTTTATCCCCGGGACAGGGCTCCTACGAGCAGTACTTC
>-|TRBJ2-2|-|TRBV11-2
CASSLRRGTGELFF
TGTGCCAGCAGCCTTCGTCGGGGGACCGGGGAGCTGTTTTTT
>TRBD1|TRBJ2-7|-|TRBV9
CASSVSTGGYEQYF
TGTGCCAGCAGCGTATCCACAGGGGGCTACGAGCAGTACTTC
>-|TRBJ1-5|-|TRBV6-5
CASSRGAGEQPQHF
TGTGCCAGCAGTAGGGGGGCGGGGGAGCAGCCCCAGCATTTT
>-|TRBJ1-1|-|TRBV30
CAWDPGQAINTEAFF
TGTGCCTGGGACCCGGGGCAGGCGATCAACACTGAAGCTTTCTTT
>-|TRBJ1-2|-|TRBV18
CASSPAPGEDGYTF
TGTGCCAGCTCACCAGCCCCCGGGGAGGATGGCTACACCTTC
>TRBD2|TRBJ2-1|-|TRBV30
CAWSGGLAGGRSSYNEQFF
TGTGCCTGGAGTGGGGGACTAGCGGGAGGGAGGAGCTCCTACAATGAGCAGTTCTTC
>-|TRBJ1-5|few|TRBV3-1/TRBV3-2
CASSHSPDYSNQPQHF
TGTGCCAGCAGCCACTCTCCTGATTATAGCAATCAGCCCCAGCATTTT
>TRBD1|TRBJ1-5|-|TRBV19
CASSPGTGGQPQHF
TGTGCCAGTAGTCCAGGGACAGGTGGGCAGCCCCAGCATTTT
>-|TRBJ2-1|-|TRBV9
CASSAPPLYNEQFF
TGTGCCAGCAGCGCCCCCCCCCTCTACAATGAGCAGTTCTTC
>-|TRBJ1-3|-|TRBV27
CASSLKGPSGNTIYF
TGTGCCAGCAGCCTGAAGGGGCCCTCTGGAAACACCATATATTTT
>-|TRBJ2-3|-|TRBV10-1
CASSPFLGGGTDTQYF
TGCGCCAGCAGCCCCTTCTTGGGTGGGGGCACAGATACGCAGTATTTT
>-|TRBJ2-7|-|TRBV30
CAWSPPFREQYF
TGTGCCTGGAGCCCCCCCTTTAGGGAGCAGTACTTC
>-|TRBJ1-1|once|TRBV5-1
CASSLVSLNTEAFF
TGCGCCAGCAGCTTGGTCTCTTTGAACACTGAAGCTTTCTTT
>-|TRBJ2-5|-|TRBV6-5
CASRGRRLETQYF
TGTGCCAGCAGGGGACGGCGGCTCGAGACCCAGTACTTC
>-|TRBJ2-5|once|TRBV5-4
CASSLSAWRETQYF
TGTGCCAGCAGCTTGTCCGCGTGGAGGGAGACCCAGTACTTC